This paragraph reports one T cell receptor beta chain. This sample was taken from a study of blood T cell repertoires in COVID-19. Turning to the study itself: The samples span acute and convalescent COVID-19 from the United States, Italy and Spain. T cells, B-cell-depleted T cells, or PBMCs provided the cDNA or gDNA that served as material.

Original methodology: Nucleated cell counts were estimated from reference gene primer amplification. Some clones are missing from TCRdb's copy, which holds only in-frame ones; the method was immunoSEQ multiplex PCR. V and J calls and clone size are as listed in that table; D and trimming were resolved from the DNA. The data show roughly 700,000 clones, 75% to 90% seen once. Germline V gene data show CDR1 as MGHRA and CDR2 as YSYEKL. The CDR3 runs 15 residues. V was clipped by 4 bases and J by 3 bases; unmatched bases: 9. This clonotype was sampled from a woman younger than 30 with acute or convalescent COVID-19. The specimen sequenced was peripheral blood. The V and J genes are TRBV4-1 and TRBJ2-7, with 7 bases lining up with TRBD2. CDR3 sequence reads: CASSLREGDYYEQYF. The CDR3 nucleotides are TGCGCCAGCAGCCTTAGGGAGGGAGATTACTACGAGCAGTACTTC.